These T cell receptor beta chains were read from a single sample in a study of blood T cell repertoires in COVID-19. Some clones are missing from TCRdb's copy, which holds only in-frame ones; the method was immunoSEQ multiplex PCR. The sample yields approximately 350,000 clones, less than 90% seen once. Sequencing input: PBMCs or T cells enriched from blood (not recorded which). All receptors derive from a young woman who had recovered from COVID-19. CDR3s include the opening cysteine and the closing phenylalanine or tryptophan. D genes are given only for firm matches.

V: TRBV6-2/TRBV6-3
J: TRBJ2-7
D: TRBD2
CDR3: CASSYPGTSGSYEQYF
DNA: TGTGCCAGCAGTTACCCCGGGACTAGCGGGAGCTACGAGCAGTACTTC

V: TRBV25-1
J: TRBJ1-2
D: TRBD1
CDR3: CASSESPGQGSAGYTF
DNA: TGTGCCAGCAGTGAATCCCCGGGACAGGGGTCGGCTGGCTACACCTTC

V: TRBV24-1
J: TRBJ2-3
D: TRBD1
CDR3: CATSRTGPPTDTQYF
DNA: TGTGCCACCAGTAGGACAGGGCCCCCCACAGATACGCAGTATTTT

V: TRBV7-9
J: TRBJ1-3
D: -
CDR3: CASSLAEGNTIYF
DNA: TGTGCCAGCAGCTTAGCGGAGGGAAACACCATATATTTT

V: TRBV7-9
J: TRBJ2-7
D: TRBD2
CDR3: CASSLPLGAGVDEQYF
DNA: TGTGCCAGCAGCTTACCCCTCGGAGCGGGAGTAGACGAGCAGTACTTC

V: TRBV5-1
J: TRBJ1-1
D: TRBD1
CDR3: CASSLDGQGAFGAFF
DNA: TGCGCCAGCAGCTTGGACGGACAGGGGGCGTTCGGAGCTTTCTTT

V: TRBV30
J: TRBJ2-7
D: TRBD1
CDR3: CAWSVLQGASNPYEQYF
DNA: TGTGCCTGGAGTGTACTACAGGGGGCATCTAATCCCTACGAGCAGTACTTC

V: TRBV3-1/TRBV3-2
J: TRBJ1-1
D: -
CDR3: CASSPRTENTEAFF
DNA: TGTGCCAGCAGCCCGAGGACAGAGAACACTGAAGCTTTCTTT

V: TRBV18
J: TRBJ2-7
D: TRBD1
CDR3: CASSPPNTGVGEQYF
DNA: TGTGCCAGCTCACCACCGAACACAGGGGTAGGCGAGCAGTACTTC

V: TRBV19
J: TRBJ1-5
D: -
CDR3: CASSQPGGWTEDQPQHF
DNA: TGTGCCAGTAGCCAACCCGGGGGGTGGACAGAAGATCAGCCCCAGCATTTT

V: TRBV7-8
J: TRBJ2-3
D: -
CDR3: CASSKPSVGRDTQYF
DNA: TGTGCCAGCAGCAAACCTAGCGTAGGTCGGGATACGCAGTATTTT